This TCR beta chain derives from a study of human T cells and chemical hapten exposure. Broader study findings: There was no change with DPC sensitization in TCRs above 1 in 1000 frequency. It was expanded TCRs that formed significantly more large CDR3 similarity clusters than controls did.

Comment on this clonotype: Its matching antigen is unknown.

The time point: patch test 1, 2 weeks after DPC sensitization. The treatment: therapeutic diphenylcyclopropenone sensitization with weekly scalp DPC. Unique molecular identifiers were linked by the library to individual cDNA molecules. MiXCR, run by TCRdb on the RACE reads, gives a single entry per CDR3 protein. The repertoire holds about 340,000 distinct CDR3 sequences, with around 7% as singletons. The sample in question was whole blood, obtained in connection with sensitization to the hapten diphenylcyclopropenone (DPC). This TCR derives from a woman aged 18-30 years with alopecia areata. Some clones in this sample may be carry-over from other donors' samples.

CDR3 nucleotides: TGCAGCGTCCGGGGGCCTGATGAAAAACTGTTTTTT. Its translation is CSVRGPDEKLFF. The chain joins TRBV29-1 to TRBJ1-4; the D gene is possibly TRBD1 (6 bases). The V gene lost 6 bases and the J gene lost 6 bases, with 11 bases spanning the gap. This CDR3 region has 12 residues. Germline-derived CDR1 and CDR2 are SQVTM and ANQGSEA.